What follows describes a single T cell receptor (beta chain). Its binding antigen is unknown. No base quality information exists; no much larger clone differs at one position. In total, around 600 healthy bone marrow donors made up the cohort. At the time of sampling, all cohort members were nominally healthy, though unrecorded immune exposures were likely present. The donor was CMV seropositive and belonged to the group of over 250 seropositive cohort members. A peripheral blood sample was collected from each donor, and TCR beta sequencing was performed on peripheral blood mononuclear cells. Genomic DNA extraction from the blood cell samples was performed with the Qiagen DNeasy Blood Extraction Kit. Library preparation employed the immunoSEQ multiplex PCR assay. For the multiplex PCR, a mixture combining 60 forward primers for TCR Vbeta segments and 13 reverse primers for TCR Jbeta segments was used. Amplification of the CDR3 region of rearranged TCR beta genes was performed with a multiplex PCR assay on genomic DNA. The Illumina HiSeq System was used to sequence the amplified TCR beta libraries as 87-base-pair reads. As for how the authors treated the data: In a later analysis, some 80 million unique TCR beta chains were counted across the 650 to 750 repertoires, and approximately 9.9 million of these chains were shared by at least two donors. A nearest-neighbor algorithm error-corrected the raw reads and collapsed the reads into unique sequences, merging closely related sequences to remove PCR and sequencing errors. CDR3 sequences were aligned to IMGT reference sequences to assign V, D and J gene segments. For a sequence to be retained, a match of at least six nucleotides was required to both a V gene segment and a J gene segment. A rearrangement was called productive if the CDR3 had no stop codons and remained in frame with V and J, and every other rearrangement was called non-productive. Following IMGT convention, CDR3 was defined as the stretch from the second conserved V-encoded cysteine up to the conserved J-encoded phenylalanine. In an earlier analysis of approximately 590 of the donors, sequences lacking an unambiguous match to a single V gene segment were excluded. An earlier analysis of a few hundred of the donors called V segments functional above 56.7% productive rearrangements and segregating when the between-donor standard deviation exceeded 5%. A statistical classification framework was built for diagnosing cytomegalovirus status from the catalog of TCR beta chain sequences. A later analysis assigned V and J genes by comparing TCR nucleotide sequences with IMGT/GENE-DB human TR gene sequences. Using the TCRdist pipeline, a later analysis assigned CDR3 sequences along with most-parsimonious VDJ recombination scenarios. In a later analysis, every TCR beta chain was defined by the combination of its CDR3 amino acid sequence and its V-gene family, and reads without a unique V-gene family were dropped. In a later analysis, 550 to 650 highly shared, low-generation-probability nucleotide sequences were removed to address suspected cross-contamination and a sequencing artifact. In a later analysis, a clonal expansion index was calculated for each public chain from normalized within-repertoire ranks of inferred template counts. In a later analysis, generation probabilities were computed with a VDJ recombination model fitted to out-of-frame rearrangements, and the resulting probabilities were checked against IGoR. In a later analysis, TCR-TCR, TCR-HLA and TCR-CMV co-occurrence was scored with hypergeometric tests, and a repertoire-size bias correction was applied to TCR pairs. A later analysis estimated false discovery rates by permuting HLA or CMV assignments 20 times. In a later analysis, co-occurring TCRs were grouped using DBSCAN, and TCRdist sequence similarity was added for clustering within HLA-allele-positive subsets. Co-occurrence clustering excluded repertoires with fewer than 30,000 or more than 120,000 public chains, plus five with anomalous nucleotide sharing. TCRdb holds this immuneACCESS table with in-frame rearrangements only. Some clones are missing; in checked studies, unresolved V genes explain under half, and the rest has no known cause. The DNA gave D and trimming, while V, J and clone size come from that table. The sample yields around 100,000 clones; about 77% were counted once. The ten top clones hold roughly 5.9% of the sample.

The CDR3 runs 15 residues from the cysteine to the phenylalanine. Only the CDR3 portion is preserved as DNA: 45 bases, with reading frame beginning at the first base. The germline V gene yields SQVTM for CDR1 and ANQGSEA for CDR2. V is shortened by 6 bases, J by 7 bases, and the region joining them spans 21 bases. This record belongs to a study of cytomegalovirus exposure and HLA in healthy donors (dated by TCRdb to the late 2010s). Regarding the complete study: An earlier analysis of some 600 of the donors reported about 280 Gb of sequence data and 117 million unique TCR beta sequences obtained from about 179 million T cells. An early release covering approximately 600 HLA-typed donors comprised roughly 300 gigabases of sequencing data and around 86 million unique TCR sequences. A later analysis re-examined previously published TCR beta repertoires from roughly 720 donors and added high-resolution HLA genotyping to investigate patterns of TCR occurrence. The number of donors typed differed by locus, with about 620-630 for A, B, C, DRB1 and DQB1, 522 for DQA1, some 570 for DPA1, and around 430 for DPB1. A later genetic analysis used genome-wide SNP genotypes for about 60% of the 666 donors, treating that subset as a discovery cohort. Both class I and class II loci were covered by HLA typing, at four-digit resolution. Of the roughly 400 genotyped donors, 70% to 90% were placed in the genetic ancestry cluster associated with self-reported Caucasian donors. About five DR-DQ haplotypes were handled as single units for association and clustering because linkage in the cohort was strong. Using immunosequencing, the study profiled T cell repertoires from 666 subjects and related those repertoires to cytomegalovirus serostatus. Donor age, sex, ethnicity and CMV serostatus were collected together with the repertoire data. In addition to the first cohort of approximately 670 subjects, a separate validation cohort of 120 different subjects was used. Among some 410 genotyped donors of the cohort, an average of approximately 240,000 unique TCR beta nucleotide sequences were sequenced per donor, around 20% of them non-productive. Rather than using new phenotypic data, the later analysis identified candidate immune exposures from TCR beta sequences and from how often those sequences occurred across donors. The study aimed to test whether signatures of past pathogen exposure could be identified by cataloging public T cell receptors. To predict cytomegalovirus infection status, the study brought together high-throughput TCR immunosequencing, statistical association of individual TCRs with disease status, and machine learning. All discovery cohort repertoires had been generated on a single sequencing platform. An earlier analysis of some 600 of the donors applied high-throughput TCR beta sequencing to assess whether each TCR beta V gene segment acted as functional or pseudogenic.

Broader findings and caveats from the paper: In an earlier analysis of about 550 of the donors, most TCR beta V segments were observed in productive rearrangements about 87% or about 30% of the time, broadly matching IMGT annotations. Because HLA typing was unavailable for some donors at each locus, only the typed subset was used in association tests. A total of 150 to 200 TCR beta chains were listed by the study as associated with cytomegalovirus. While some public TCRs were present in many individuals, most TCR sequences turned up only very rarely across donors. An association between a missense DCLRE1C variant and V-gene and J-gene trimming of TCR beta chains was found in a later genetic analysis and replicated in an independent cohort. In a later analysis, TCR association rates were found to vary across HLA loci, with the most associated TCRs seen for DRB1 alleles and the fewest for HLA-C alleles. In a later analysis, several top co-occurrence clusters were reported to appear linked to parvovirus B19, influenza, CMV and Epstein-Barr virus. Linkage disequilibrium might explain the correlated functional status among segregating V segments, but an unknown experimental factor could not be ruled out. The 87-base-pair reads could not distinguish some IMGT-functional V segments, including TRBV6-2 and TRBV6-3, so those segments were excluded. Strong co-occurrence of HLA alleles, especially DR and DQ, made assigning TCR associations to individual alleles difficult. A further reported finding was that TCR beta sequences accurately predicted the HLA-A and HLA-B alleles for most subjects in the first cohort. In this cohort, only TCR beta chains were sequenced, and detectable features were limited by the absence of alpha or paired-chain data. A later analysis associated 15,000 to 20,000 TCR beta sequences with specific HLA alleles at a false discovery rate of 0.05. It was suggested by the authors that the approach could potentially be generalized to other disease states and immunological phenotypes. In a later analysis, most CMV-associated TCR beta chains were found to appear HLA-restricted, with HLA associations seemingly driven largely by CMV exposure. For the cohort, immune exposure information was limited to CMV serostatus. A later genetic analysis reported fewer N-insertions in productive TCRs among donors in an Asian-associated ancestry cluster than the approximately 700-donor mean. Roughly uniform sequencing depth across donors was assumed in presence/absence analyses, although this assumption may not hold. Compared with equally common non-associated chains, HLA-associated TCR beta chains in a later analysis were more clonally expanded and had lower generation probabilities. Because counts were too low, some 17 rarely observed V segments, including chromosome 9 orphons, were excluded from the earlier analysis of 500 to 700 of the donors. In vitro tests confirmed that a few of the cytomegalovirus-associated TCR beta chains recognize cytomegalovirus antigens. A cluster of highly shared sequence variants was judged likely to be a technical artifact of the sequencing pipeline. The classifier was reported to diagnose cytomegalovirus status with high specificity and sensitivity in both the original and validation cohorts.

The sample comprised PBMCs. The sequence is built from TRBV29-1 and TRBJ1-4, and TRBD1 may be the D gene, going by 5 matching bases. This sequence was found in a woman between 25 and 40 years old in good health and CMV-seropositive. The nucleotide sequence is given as TGCAGCGTGGGCCCAGGGTGGGGCATGGGTGAAAAACTGTTTTTT. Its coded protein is CSVGPGWGMGEKLFF.